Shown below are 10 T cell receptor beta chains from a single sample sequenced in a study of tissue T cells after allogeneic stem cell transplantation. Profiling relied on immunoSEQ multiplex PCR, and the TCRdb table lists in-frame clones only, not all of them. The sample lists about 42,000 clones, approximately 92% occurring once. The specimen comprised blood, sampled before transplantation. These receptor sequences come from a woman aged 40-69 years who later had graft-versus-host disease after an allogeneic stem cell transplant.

The CDR3 is CASTDGRQPQHF. The CDR3 nucleotides read TGTGCCAGTACCGACGGCAGACAGCCCCAGCATTTT. The gene calls are TRBV19 and TRBJ1-5, with no clear D. V dropped 7 bases and J dropped 7 bases, with 11 bases sitting between them. CDR3 length: 12 residues. From germline, CDR1 is LNHDA and CDR2 SQIVND (reference sequence). Full variable domain (missing parts from reference TRBV19 and TRBJ1-5): DGGITQSPKYLFRKEGQNVTLSCEQNLNHDAMYWYRQDPGQGLRLIYYSQIVNDFQKGDIAEGYSVSREKKESFPLTVTSAQKNPTAFYLCASTDGRQPQHFGDGTRLSIL.

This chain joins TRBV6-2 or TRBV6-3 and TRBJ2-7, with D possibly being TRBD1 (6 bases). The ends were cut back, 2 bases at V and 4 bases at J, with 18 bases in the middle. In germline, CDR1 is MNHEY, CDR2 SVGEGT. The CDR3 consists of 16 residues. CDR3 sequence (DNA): TGTGCCAGCAGTTACCGAACCGGGACAACCCGATACGAGCAGTACTTC. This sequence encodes CASSYRTGTTRYEQYF.

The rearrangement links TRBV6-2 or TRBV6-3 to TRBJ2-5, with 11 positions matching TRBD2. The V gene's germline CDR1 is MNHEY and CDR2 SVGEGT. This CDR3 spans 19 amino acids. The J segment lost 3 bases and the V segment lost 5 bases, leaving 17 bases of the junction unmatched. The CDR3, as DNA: TGTGCCAGCAGTCACGAAACTCTAGCGGGAGGAGGGCCGGAAGAGACCCAGTACTTC. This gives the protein CASSHETLAGGGPEETQYF.

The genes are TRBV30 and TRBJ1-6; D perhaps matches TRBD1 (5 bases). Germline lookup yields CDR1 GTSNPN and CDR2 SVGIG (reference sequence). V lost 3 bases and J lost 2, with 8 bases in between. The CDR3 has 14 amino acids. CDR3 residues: CAWRRRAYNSPLHF. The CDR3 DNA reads TGTGCCTGGAGGCGCAGGGCCTATAATTCACCCCTCCACTTT.

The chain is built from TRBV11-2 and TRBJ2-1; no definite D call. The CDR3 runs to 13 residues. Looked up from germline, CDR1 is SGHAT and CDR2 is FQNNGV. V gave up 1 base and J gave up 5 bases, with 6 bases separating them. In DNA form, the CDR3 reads TGTGCCAGCAGCTTAGGCAGAAACAATGAGCAGTTCTTC. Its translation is CASSLGRNNEQFF.

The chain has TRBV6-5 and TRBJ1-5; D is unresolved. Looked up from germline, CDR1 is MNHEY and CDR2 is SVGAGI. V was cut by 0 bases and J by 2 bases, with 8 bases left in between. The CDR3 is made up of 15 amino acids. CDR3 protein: CASSYSYRGNQPQHF. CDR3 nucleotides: TGTGCCAGCAGTTACTCATACCGCGGCAATCAGCCCCAGCATTTT.

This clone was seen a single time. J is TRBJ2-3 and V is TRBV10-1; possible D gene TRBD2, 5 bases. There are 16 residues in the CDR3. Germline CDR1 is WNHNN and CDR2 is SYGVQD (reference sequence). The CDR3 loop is CVPHDEDLRHTDTQYF. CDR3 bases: TGCGTCCCCCACGACGAGGACTTGCGACACACAGATACGCAGTATTTT.

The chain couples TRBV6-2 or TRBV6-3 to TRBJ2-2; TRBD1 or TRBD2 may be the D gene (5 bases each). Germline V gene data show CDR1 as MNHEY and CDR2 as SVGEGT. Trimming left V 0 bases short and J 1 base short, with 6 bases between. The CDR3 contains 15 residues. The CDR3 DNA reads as TGTGCCAGCAGTTACTCGGGGGTGAACACCGGGGAGCTGTTTTTT. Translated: CASSYSGVNTGELFF.

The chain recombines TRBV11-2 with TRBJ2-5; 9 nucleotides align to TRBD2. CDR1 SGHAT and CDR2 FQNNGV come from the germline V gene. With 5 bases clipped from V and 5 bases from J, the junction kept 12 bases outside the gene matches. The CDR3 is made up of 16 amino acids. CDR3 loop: CASSLRSSGAWETQYF. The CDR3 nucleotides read TGTGCCAGCAGCCTCAGGTCTAGCGGGGCGTGGGAGACCCAGTACTTC.

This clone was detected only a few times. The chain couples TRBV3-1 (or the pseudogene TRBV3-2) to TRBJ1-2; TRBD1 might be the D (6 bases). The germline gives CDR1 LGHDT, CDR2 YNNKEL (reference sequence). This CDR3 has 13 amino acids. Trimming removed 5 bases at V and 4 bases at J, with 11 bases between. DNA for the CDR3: TGTGCCAGCAGCACTGGGGGGCCCTATGGCTACACCTTC. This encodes CASSTGGPYGYTF.